This T cell receptor beta chain appears in the sequencing data of a study of blood T cell repertoires in COVID-19. Study information: Sample material is recorded as cDNA or gDNA derived from T cells, B-cell-depleted T cells, or PBMCs.

Participants spanned ages about 18 to 90 years and resided in about two dozen US areas. In assigning cohorts, the study relied on participant-reported clinical history. CDR1 and CDR2 from the germline V gene are MGHRA and YSYEKL. Trimming removed 0 bases from V and 2 bases from J; junction bases left unmatched: 11. The CDR3 contains 20 residues. Repertoires were generated with immunoSEQ multiplex PCR, while TCRdb's copy carries only in-frame clones and drops some. The data show roughly 200,000 clones, with approximately 90% seen just once and over 0.95% held by the top ten. The sequenced sample consisted of PBMCs or T cells enriched from blood (not recorded which). The chain joins TRBV4-1 to TRBJ2-3; 13 nucleotides align to TRBD2. The clonotype comes from a man aged 30 to 39 who had recovered from COVID-19. The CDR3 here is CASSQDPSTSGRLYTDTQYF. The CDR3 DNA reads TGCGCCAGCAGCCAAGATCCATCGACTAGCGGGAGGTTATACACAGATACGCAGTATTTT.